A selection of T cell receptor beta chains follows, all from one sample in a study of blood T cell repertoires in COVID-19. Profiled with immunoSEQ multiplex PCR; TCRdb holds only in-frame clones, not every one. The data hold 150,000 to 200,000 clones, with over 65% observed a single time. Sequencing was carried out using peripheral blood. The receptors were gathered from a woman older than 75 with acute or convalescent COVID-19. Both conserved end residues are part of each CDR3. A D gene is named only where the DNA matches it firmly. Clone size is given for some rows only: seen once, a few or many times, or a class if the clone is expanded.

>TRBV4-1|.|TRBJ1-5|.
CASSPLGRRGSNQPQHF
TGCGCCAGCAGCCCGCTCGGAAGGAGGGGAAGCAATCAGCCCCAGCATTTT
>TRBV9|few|TRBJ2-1|.
CASSALPSSYNEQFF
TGTGCCAGCAGCGCGTTACCCAGCTCCTACAATGAGCAGTTCTTC
>TRBV25-1|.|TRBJ1-1|TRBD1
CASSERVRGRKEAEAFF
TGTGCCAGCAGTGAACGGGTCAGGGGGCGAAAAGAGGCTGAAGCTTTCTTT
>TRBV5-4|few|TRBJ2-7|.
CASSLGLAASYEQYF
TGTGCCAGCAGCTTGGGCCTAGCTGCCTCCTACGAGCAGTACTTC
>TRBV19|.|TRBJ2-6|.
CASSIADTGANVLTF
TGTGCCAGTAGTATTGCGGATACTGGGGCCAACGTCCTGACTTTC
>TRBV27|once|TRBJ2-3|TRBD2
CASSFRLAGPLRTDTQYF
TGTGCCAGCAGTTTCCGACTAGCGGGACCCCTACGCACAGATACGCAGTATTTT
>TRBV19|.|TRBJ1-5|.
CASSYDRFYQPQHF
TGTGCCAGTAGCTACGACAGATTTTATCAGCCCCAGCATTTT
>TRBV19|.|TRBJ1-2|.
CASSIEEAYGYTF
TGTGCCAGTAGTATTGAGGAGGCCTATGGCTACACCTTC
>TRBV11-3|.|TRBJ2-7|TRBD2
CASSPISETSSEQYF
TGTGCCAGCAGCCCCATAAGCGAGACTAGCAGCGAGCAGTACTTC
>TRBV19|few|TRBJ1-5|TRBD1
CASSTGTGGQPQHF
TGTGCCAGTAGCACCGGGACAGGAGGTCAGCCCCAGCATTTT
>TRBV6-1|.|TRBJ1-4|TRBD1
CASSGGQGLNYEKLFF
TGTGCCAGCAGTGGGGGACAGGGATTGAATTATGAAAAACTGTTTTTT
>TRBV4-2|.|TRBJ2-1|TRBD2
CASSQVLAANNEQFF
TGTGCCAGCAGCCAAGTCCTAGCGGCAAACAATGAGCAGTTCTTC
>TRBV6-6|few|TRBJ2-4|TRBD1
CASSYGTGGAKNIQYF
TGTGCCAGCAGTTACGGAACAGGGGGGGCCAAAAACATTCAGTACTTC
>TRBV28|.|TRBJ1-6|.
CASSLGPRGSPLHF
TGTGCCAGCAGCCTAGGACCAAGGGGTTCACCCCTCCACTTT
>TRBV6-6|.|TRBJ2-7|.
CASSLSHPYEQYF
TGTGCCAGCAGCCTGAGTCATCCCTACGAGCAGTACTTC
>TRBV9|.|TRBJ1-4|TRBD1
CASSAGGQLNEKLFF
TGTGCCAGCAGCGCTGGGGGACAGCTTAATGAAAAACTGTTTTTT
>TRBV3-1/TRBV3-2|.|TRBJ2-7|.
CASSQERVSEQYF
TGTGCCAGCAGCCAAGAAAGAGTTTCCGAGCAGTACTTC
>TRBV19|.|TRBJ1-5|TRBD1
CATGQVGGQYSNQPQHF
TGTGCCACAGGACAGGTGGGCGGCCAATATAGCAATCAGCCCCAGCATTTT
>TRBV29-1|once|TRBJ2-7|TRBD2
CSAEGLAESYEQYF
TGCAGCGCTGAGGGACTAGCGGAGTCCTACGAGCAGTACTTC
>TRBV27|few|TRBJ2-1|TRBD2
CASRENQRSGRVDEQFF
TGTGCCAGCAGGGAGAACCAAAGAAGCGGGAGGGTGGATGAGCAGTTCTTC
>TRBV19|.|TRBJ1-6|.
CASSHRTRATNSPLHF
TGTGCCAGTAGCCATAGGACAAGGGCTACCAATTCACCCCTCCACTTT
>TRBV6-6|once|TRBJ1-5|TRBD1
CASKRQGSQPQHF
TGTGCCAGCAAGAGACAGGGTAGTCAGCCCCAGCATTTT
>TRBV18|.|TRBJ1-1|.
CASSPPATIMNTEAFF
TGTGCCAGCTCACCACCCGCGACAATCATGAACACTGAAGCTTTCTTT
>TRBV27|.|TRBJ2-7|TRBD2
CASSPSGNPYEQYF
TGTGCCAGCAGTCCTAGCGGGAACCCGTACGAGCAGTACTTC
>TRBV24-1|.|TRBJ1-5|.
CATSDPDQPQHF
TGTGCCACCAGTGATCCTGATCAGCCCCAGCATTTT
>TRBV27|.|TRBJ1-1|.
CASRQAVGRLNTEAFF
TGTGCCAGCAGACAAGCTGTGGGGAGACTGAACACTGAAGCTTTCTTT
>TRBV4-1|.|TRBJ2-4|.
CASSQVQGKNIQYF
TGCGCCAGCAGCCAAGTACAGGGAAAAAACATTCAGTACTTC